The 11 T cell receptor beta chains presented below share a single source sample, sequenced in a study of CD8+ T cells in alopecia areata. RNA extraction and reverse transcription yielded cDNA as sequencing template. The repertoire was sequenced with immunoSEQ multiplex PCR; TCRdb's copy has only in-frame clones and lacks some. This sample has some 110,000 clones, with around two fifths found just once. The specimen sequenced was CD4+ T cells sorted from blood. All receptors derive from a human donor with alopecia areata.

This CDR3 reads CASSLEVFHIQYF. CDR3 coding DNA: TGTGCCAGCAGCTTGGAAGTTTTCCACATTCAGTACTTC. The rearrangement joins TRBV7-9 to TRBJ2-4; no reliable D call. Germline CDR1 reads SEHNR; CDR2 reads FQNEAQ (reference sequence). The V and J ends lost 3 bases and 8 bases respectively, with 11 bases between them. The CDR3 sequence is 13 residues long.

This rearrangement joins TRBV29-1 to TRBJ2-5, with D unresolved. This CDR3 region has 13 residues. Between the trimmed V and J ends, which lost 4 bases and 1 base, there was a span of 10 bases. Germline lookup yields CDR1 SQVTM and CDR2 ANQGSEA. The chain's CDR3 is CSVGTRLQETQYF. CDR3 sequence (DNA): TGCAGCGTTGGAACGAGACTCCAAGAGACCCAGTACTTC.

Worth noting for this clone: Other DNA sequences in this sample translate to the same CDR3. The chain recombines TRBV7-9 with TRBJ2-7; 8 positions agree with TRBD1. The V and J ends lost 4 bases and 5 bases, in that order; junction bases with no gene match: 7. The CDR3 has 14 residues. Germline V gene sequence: CDR1 SEHNR, CDR2 FQNEAQ (reference sequence). Here the CDR3 reads CASSSGQGLDEQYF. The DNA for the CDR3 is TGTGCCAGCAGCTCCGGACAGGGCCTAGACGAGCAGTACTTC.

The rearrangement joins TRBV5-1 to TRBJ2-7; TRBD1 or TRBD2 may be the D gene (6 bases each). CDR3 size: 17 residues. V gave up 2 bases and J gave up 4 bases, with 22 bases separating them. The germline CDR1 and CDR2 sequences are SGHRS and YFSETQ. The CDR3 DNA is TGCGCCAGCAGCTTCACACTGCAGGGGAGCGGAGGGTACGAGCAGTACTTC. Translating it yields CASSFTLQGSGGYEQYF.

This clone has more than one count but fewer than ten. The V call is TRBV29-1, the J call TRBJ1-2; TRBD1 is a possible D gene (6 bases). With 3 bases removed from V and 2 bases from J, the gap between germline ends came to 16 bases. Germline CDR1 SQVTM, CDR2 ANQGSEA. CDR3 length: 15 amino acids. CDR3 region: CSVEGPSTGNYGYTF. Here the CDR3 DNA reads TGCAGCGTTGAGGGGCCTTCTACAGGGAACTATGGCTACACCTTC.

V gene TRBV30 combines with J gene TRBJ1-5; tentatively, D is TRBD1 (5 bases). V was pared by 3 bases and J by 2 bases, with 8 bases between. Germline-derived CDR1 and CDR2 are GTSNPN and SVGIG (reference sequence). This CDR3 has 13 residues. CDR3 DNA: TGTGCCTGGAGGCGGGGGGGCAATCAGCCCCAGCATTTT. Its translation is CAWRRGGNQPQHF.

This clone was counted a single time. The CDR3 here is CASSQGPGTKPQHF. The CDR3 nucleotides are TGCGCCAGCAGCCAAGGTCCGGGTACCAAGCCCCAGCATTTT. The chain uses TRBV4-1 and TRBJ1-5; D unresolved. The V and J ends lost 1 base and 8 bases respectively, with 12 bases between them. CDR3 length: 14 residues. Germline V gives CDR1 MGHRA, CDR2 YSYEKL.

V and J are TRBV4-2 and TRBJ2-3, with TRBD2 identical over 14 bases. V shed 2 bases and J 3 bases; nucleotides not matched to a gene: 7. Per germline, CDR1 LGHNA and CDR2 YNFKEQ. CDR3 size: 18 residues. The CDR3 region is CASSQRTSGGPLTDTQYF. The CDR3 DNA sequence: TGTGCCAGCAGCCAACGGACTAGCGGGGGGCCGTTGACAGATACGCAGTATTTT.

V is TRBV30 and J is TRBJ1-1; tentatively, D is TRBD1 (5 bases). The CDR3 contains 14 residues. The V and J ends lost 1 base and 8 bases respectively, with 17 bases between them. Germline CDR1 and CDR2: GTSNPN and SVGIG (reference sequence). The CDR3 DNA follows: TGTGCCTGGAGTGCTTTCCCACCCGGGACCGAAGCTTTCTTT. Its translation: CAWSAFPPGTEAFF.

This clone has more than one count but fewer than ten. The genes are TRBV5-1 and TRBJ2-6, with 7 bases matching TRBD1. CDR3 length: 15 amino acids. The J segment lost 1 base and the V segment lost 3 bases, leaving 1 base of the junction unmatched. CDR1 is SGHRS, CDR2 YFSETQ, per germline. In DNA form, the CDR3 reads TGCGCCAGCAGCTCACAGGGGTCTGGGGCCAACGTCCTGACTTTC. Amino acids: CASSSQGSGANVLTF. The full variable domain, rest sourced from reference TRBV5-1 and TRBJ2-6, is KAGVTQTPRYLIKTRGQQVTLSCSPISGHRSVSWYQQTPGQGLQFLFEYFSETQRNKGNFPGRFSGRQFSNSRSEMNVSTLELGDSALYLCASSSQGSGANVLTFGAGSRLTVL.

The chain employs TRBV9 and TRBJ1-1; D might be TRBD1 (5 bases). V lost 0 bases to trimming and J lost 6 bases, with 9 bases between them. The CDR3 is 13 residues long. Germline V CDR1 and CDR2: SGDLS, YYNGEE. CDR3 loop: CASSVEGRAEAFF. The CDR3, as DNA: TGTGCCAGCAGCGTAGAGGGGCGCGCTGAAGCTTTCTTT. Full variable domain (missing parts from reference TRBV9 and TRBJ1-1): DSGVTQTPKHLITATGQRVTLRCSPRSGDLSVYWYQQSLDQGLQFLIQYYNGEERAKGNILERFSAQQFPDLHSELNLSSLELGDSALYFCASSVEGRAEAFFGQGTRLTVV.